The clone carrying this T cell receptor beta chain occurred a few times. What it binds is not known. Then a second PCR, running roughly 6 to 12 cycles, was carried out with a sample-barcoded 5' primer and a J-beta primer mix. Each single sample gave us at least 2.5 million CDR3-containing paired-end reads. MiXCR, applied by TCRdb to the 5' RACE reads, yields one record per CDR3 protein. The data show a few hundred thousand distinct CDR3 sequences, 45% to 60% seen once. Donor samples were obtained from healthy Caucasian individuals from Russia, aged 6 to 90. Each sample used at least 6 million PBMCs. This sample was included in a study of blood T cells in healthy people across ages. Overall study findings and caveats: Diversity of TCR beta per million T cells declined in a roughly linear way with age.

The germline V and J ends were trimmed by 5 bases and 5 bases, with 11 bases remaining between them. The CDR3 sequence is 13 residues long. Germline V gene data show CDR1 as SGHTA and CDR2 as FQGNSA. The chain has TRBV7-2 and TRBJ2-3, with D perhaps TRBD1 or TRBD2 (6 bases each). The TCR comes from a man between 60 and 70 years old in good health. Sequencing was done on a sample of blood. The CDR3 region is CASSRGPLDTQYF. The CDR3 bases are TGTGCCAGCAGCCGGGGGCCGTTAGATACGCAGTATTTT.